One and the same sample provided the 14 T cell receptor beta chains below, sequenced in a study of blood T cell repertoires in COVID-19. Clones were sequenced by immunoSEQ multiplex PCR, and TCRdb holds only the in-frame ones, with some missing. The sample lists around 71,000 clones; roughly four fifths were seen once. Sequenced input: peripheral blood. These receptors came from a man aged 25 to 40 with COVID-19, enrolled during active disease.

This chain uses TRBV5-8 with TRBJ2-7, with 7 positions matching TRBD1. This CDR3 region has 14 residues. V gave up 4 bases and J gave up 3 bases; unmatched junction bases: 7. The V gene's germline CDR1 is SGHTS and CDR2 YDEGEE. The CDR3 protein is CASSPRQGNYEQYF. CDR3 in DNA: TGTGCCAGCAGCCCCCGACAGGGAAACTACGAGCAGTACTTC.

This sequence joins TRBV2 and TRBJ2-1, with TRBD1 matching over 12 bases. CDR1 is SNHLY, CDR2 FYNNEI, per germline. The V segment lost 6 bases and the J segment 8 bases; nucleotides outside the gene matches: 14. This CDR3 spans 17 amino acids. CDR3 region: CASRLKGPGQGAYEQFF. The DNA of the CDR3 is TGTGCCAGCAGGCTTAAAGGTCCGGGACAGGGGGCCTATGAGCAGTTCTTC.

This clone was observed a single time. The chain combines TRBV3-1 (or the pseudogene TRBV3-2) with TRBJ2-7; 9 bases are shared with TRBD2. The germline V gene encodes CDR1 LGHDT and CDR2 YNNKEL (reference sequence). J gave up 2 bases and V 0 bases, and 14 bases lay outside the gene matches. The CDR3 has 19 residues. In DNA, the CDR3 is TGTGCCAGCAGCCAAGACGTGGTAGCGGGAGTCCGTACTCCCTACGAGCAGTACTTC. Translating gives CASSQDVVAGVRTPYEQYF.

The chain couples TRBV28 to TRBJ2-7; 8 bases match TRBD2. The CDR3 has 15 amino acids. Germline values: CDR1 MDHEN, CDR2 SYDVKM. J was trimmed by 6 bases and V by 5 bases; bases with no gene match: 12. The CDR3 coding sequence is TGTGCCAGCAGTACCCGGGGGGCGGGAGGTGGCGAGCAGTACTTC. Amino acids: CASSTRGAGGGEQYF.

The J gene is TRBJ2-1, the V gene TRBV19, with 8 bases aligning to TRBD2. Germline V lookup: CDR1 LNHDA, CDR2 SQIVND (reference sequence). The CDR3 is 15 amino acids. The ends lost 6 bases at V and 1 base at J; junction bases unmatched: 5. The CDR3 is CASSSGRASYNEQFF. For the CDR3, the DNA is TGTGCCAGTAGCAGCGGGAGAGCGTCCTACAATGAGCAGTTCTTC.

This clone is a singleton in its sample. The chain links TRBV19 to TRBJ2-7, with 8 bases aligning to TRBD1. Germline assignment: CDR1 LNHDA and CDR2 SQIVND (reference sequence). The V gene end was trimmed by 0 bases and the J gene end by 4 bases; junction bases not matched to a gene: 8. The CDR3 has 16 residues. The CDR3 DNA reads as TGTGCCAGTAGTATAGAGGGGACAGGTCGGGTGTACGAGCAGTACTTC. As protein: CASSIEGTGRVYEQYF. Using reference TRBV19 and TRBJ2-7 for the parts outside the CDR3, the full variable domain is DGGITQSPKYLFRKEGQNVTLSCEQNLNHDAMYWYRQDPGQGLRLIYYSQIVNDFQKGDIAEGYSVSREKKESFPLTVTSAQKNPTAFYLCASSIEGTGRVYEQYFGPGTRLTVT.

This rearrangement joins TRBV20-1 to TRBJ2-1, with TRBD2 matching over 8 bases. The CDR3 sequence is 14 residues long. The junction had 11 bases not matched to a gene; V was cut back by 3 bases and J by 10 bases. From germline, CDR1 is DFQATT and CDR2 SNEGSKA (reference sequence). In DNA, the CDR3 is TGCAGTGCTAGTCGCTCGGGAGGGCCTAAAGAGCAGTTCTTC. Its translation is CSASRSGGPKEQFF.

The gene calls are TRBV5-4 and TRBJ2-7; 11 nucleotides match TRBD2. This CDR3 has 15 residues. V lost 4 bases and J lost 3; bases outside the gene matches: 6. Germline CDR1 reads SGHNT; CDR2 reads YYREEE (reference sequence). The CDR3 loop is CASSMVGTSGYEQYF. The DNA for the CDR3 is TGTGCCAGCAGCATGGTCGGGACTAGCGGCTACGAGCAGTACTTC.

The chain combines TRBV7-9 with TRBJ1-2; a possible D gene is TRBD1 (5 bases). Germline V gene lookup returns CDR1 SEHNR and CDR2 FQNEAQ (reference sequence). There are 13 residues in the CDR3. Trimming stripped 5 bases from V and 8 bases from J, with 15 bases between. DNA for the CDR3: TGTGCCAGCAGCCCGGGACTCGATGGAGGCTACACCTTC. It yields the protein CASSPGLDGGYTF.

This clone was observed once. The V and J genes are TRBV28 and TRBJ2-1; D is perhaps TRBD1 (6 bases). The V end lost 2 bases, the J end lost 8 bases, and 25 bases lay between the germline ends. CDR1 and CDR2 (germline): MDHEN, SYDVKM. The CDR3 extends over 18 amino acids. The CDR3 nucleotides are TGTGCCAGCAGTTTACTGTGGACAGTCAGATTGGTGATCGATGAGCAGTTCTTC. As protein: CASSLLWTVRLVIDEQFF.

The chain is built from TRBV9 and TRBJ2-7; tentatively, D is TRBD2 (5 bases). CDR1 SGDLS and CDR2 YYNGEE come from the germline V gene. The CDR3 sequence is 14 residues long. V was pared by 2 bases and J by 7 bases, with 16 bases between. Here the CDR3 reads CASSVTPAEGEQYF. CDR3 DNA sequence: TGTGCCAGCAGCGTCACGCCCGCCGAGGGAGAGCAGTACTTC.

V usage is TRBV19 and J usage is TRBJ2-4, with D tentatively TRBD1 (5 bases). This CDR3 is built from 13 residues. CDR1 is LNHDA and CDR2 is SQIVND in the germline V gene (reference sequence). V was shortened by 5 bases and J by 4 bases, with 9 bases between the two germline ends. The CDR3 region is CASSWPGKNIQYF. CDR3 DNA sequence: TGTGCCAGTAGTTGGCCAGGGAAAAACATTCAGTACTTC.

This clone was counted a single time. The chain joins TRBV7-9 to TRBJ2-2; tentatively, D is TRBD1 (6 bases). The CDR3 is 15 amino acids. Trimming removed 2 bases from V and 7 bases from J, with 14 bases in between. Germline V gives CDR1 SEHNR, CDR2 FQNEAQ (reference sequence). As DNA, the CDR3 is TGTGCCAGCAGCTTAAGGAGGCAGGGGAGCGGGGAGCTGTTTTTT. Protein sequence: CASSLRRQGSGELFF. The whole variable domain, remainder taken from reference TRBV7-9 and TRBJ2-2, is DTGVSQNPRHKITKRGQNVTFRCDPISEHNRLYWYRQTLGQGPEFLTYFQNEAQLEKSRLLSDRFSAERPKGSFSTLEIQRTEQGDSAMYLCASSLRRQGSGELFFGEGSRLTVL.

The chain employs TRBV9 and TRBJ1-3, with 7 bases that match TRBD1. CDR3 length equals 16 residues. Looked up from germline, CDR1 is SGDLS and CDR2 is YYNGEE. V dropped 1 base and J dropped 2; count of bases not matched to a gene: 6. CDR3: CASSVRQGGAGNTIYF. Written as DNA, the CDR3 is TGTGCCAGCAGCGTACGGCAGGGGGGCGCTGGAAACACCATATATTTT.